This entry lists 27 T cell receptor beta chains sequenced from one sample in a study of cytomegalovirus exposure and HLA in healthy donors. Researchers ran the PCR with 60 Vbeta and 13 Jbeta primers. TCRdb keeps only in-frame clones here, not all; method: immunoSEQ multiplex PCR. The sample contains fewer than 110,000 clones, over 75% of which appear only once. Sequenced material: PBMCs. The receptors were sampled from a male donor in good health and CMV-seronegative.

This clone was counted between two and nine times. The chain uses TRBV27 and TRBJ2-3; 10 bases are a match to TRBD2. The J segment lost 4 bases and the V segment lost 4 bases, leaving 14 bases of the junction unmatched. The V gene's germline CDR1 is MNHEY and CDR2 SMNVEV (reference sequence). The CDR3 length is 18 residues. The CDR3 sequence: CASSSQLRTSGISDTQYF. DNA for the CDR3: TGTGCCAGCAGTTCTCAACTACGGACTAGCGGAATCTCAGATACGCAGTATTTT.

V is TRBV7-2 and J is TRBJ2-7, with a tentative D call TRBD2 (7 bases). The CDR3 is 16 residues long. V lost 0 bases, J lost 5 bases, and 17 bases lay in between. Germline CDR1 and CDR2: SGHTA and FQGNSA. Here the CDR3 reads CASSLAGGGGSDEQYF. Here the CDR3 DNA reads TGTGCCAGCAGCTTAGCGGGAGGGGGGGGGTCGGACGAGCAGTACTTC. The full variable domain, rest sourced from reference TRBV7-2 and TRBJ2-7, is GAGVSQSPSNKVTEKGKDVELRCDPISGHTALYWYRQSLGQGLEFLIYFQGNSAPDKSGLPSDRFSAERTGGSVSTLTIQRTQQEDSAVYLCASSLAGGGGSDEQYFGPGTRLTVT.

The chain is built from TRBV6-1 and TRBJ2-2; D might be TRBD2 (6 bases). CDR3 length: 16 amino acids. Germline values: CDR1 MNHNS, CDR2 SASEGT. V gave up 0 bases and J gave up 7 bases, with 15 bases separating them. CDR3 bases: TGTGCCAGCAGTGAAGCGCTTGTGGGAGCGGGCGGGGAGCTGTTTTTT. Amino acids: CASSEALVGAGGELFF.

This clone was counted a single time. The rearrangement links TRBV27 to TRBJ2-7; 7 nucleotides align to TRBD1. The CDR3 contains 15 residues. Germline CDR1 and CDR2: MNHEY and SMNVEV (reference sequence). The V gene end was trimmed by 5 bases and the J gene end by 2 bases; junction bases not matched to a gene: 9. CDR3 residues: CASSLQGLSTYEQYF. In DNA form, the CDR3 reads TGTGCCAGCAGTCTACAGGGGCTCTCGACCTACGAGCAGTACTTC.

The CDR3 DNA is TGTGCCTGGAATAGCGGGAGCACAGATACGCAGTATTTT. Translating gives CAWNSGSTDTQYF. The rearrangement joins TRBV30 to TRBJ2-3; 7 nucleotides agree with TRBD2. The ends lost 4 bases at V and 0 bases at J; junction bases unmatched: 1. The CDR3 runs to 13 residues. Germline V gene data show CDR1 as GTSNPN and CDR2 as SVGIG (reference sequence).

The rearrangement joins TRBV5-4 to TRBJ1-1, with unresolved D. V lost 2 bases, J lost 7 bases, and 12 bases lay in between. The germline V gene encodes CDR1 SGHNT and CDR2 YYREEE (reference sequence). CDR3 size: 13 residues. The CDR3 protein is CASSFFFGDEAFF. DNA for the CDR3: TGTGCCAGCAGCTTTTTTTTCGGAGATGAAGCTTTCTTT.

The V call is TRBV7-9, the J call TRBJ2-7, with D possibly TRBD2 on 5 matching bases. Germline V lookup: CDR1 SEHNR, CDR2 FQNEAQ (reference sequence). The CDR3 runs to 15 residues. V lost 1 base to trimming and J lost 0 bases, with 10 bases between them. The CDR3 nucleotides read TGTGCCAGCAGCTTAGATAGGCTAGCCTCCTACGAGCAGTACTTC. Its protein is CASSLDRLASYEQYF. The full variable domain, rest sourced from reference TRBV7-9 and TRBJ2-7, is DTGVSQNPRHKITKRGQNVTFRCDPISEHNRLYWYRQTLGQGPEFLTYFQNEAQLEKSRLLSDRFSAERPKGSFSTLEIQRTEQGDSAMYLCASSLDRLASYEQYFGPGTRLTVT.

V and J are TRBV28 and TRBJ2-3, with TRBD2 identical over 7 bases. The V gene end was trimmed by 5 bases and the J gene end by 2 bases; junction bases not matched to a gene: 16. The CDR3 spans 18 residues. CDR1 is MDHEN, CDR2 SYDVKM, per germline. The CDR3 DNA reads as TGTGCCAGCAGTACCACACACTCAAGCGGGAAAACCACAGATACGCAGTATTTT. This sequence encodes CASSTTHSSGKTTDTQYF.

The V call is TRBV18, the J call TRBJ2-3; no clear D gene. Germline V lookup: CDR1 KGHSH, CDR2 LQKENI. The CDR3 has 13 residues. Trimming pared 4 bases from V and 6 bases from J, leaving 11 bases between. The CDR3: CASSLLTGDTQYF. CDR3 in DNA: TGTGCCAGCTCACTCCTCACCGGGGATACGCAGTATTTT.

The CDR3 protein is CASSSSGTGVANYGYTF. Written as DNA, the CDR3 is TGTGCCAGCAGCTCGTCCGGGACAGGAGTCGCAAACTATGGCTACACCTTC. V gene TRBV7-8 combines with J gene TRBJ1-2; 8 bases align to TRBD1. The CDR3 length is 17 residues. The J segment lost 2 bases and the V segment lost 4 bases, leaving 12 bases of the junction unmatched. Germline loops: CDR1 SGHVS, CDR2 FQNEAQ.

The gene calls are TRBV5-1 and TRBJ1-4, with a possible D match to TRBD1 (6 bases). The V gene's germline CDR1 is SGHRS and CDR2 YFSETQ. V dropped 0 bases and J dropped 12 bases, with 6 bases sitting between them. The CDR3 is 11 amino acids. CDR3 bases: TGCGCCAGCAGCTTGGGGACAGAACTGTTTTTT. This gives the protein CASSLGTELFF.

V usage is TRBV28 and J usage is TRBJ2-1; 8 positions match TRBD2. The junction had 10 bases not matched to a gene; V was cut back by 4 bases and J by 8 bases. This CDR3 comprises 15 residues. Per germline, CDR1 MDHEN and CDR2 SYDVKM. CDR3 region: CASSSPGAGADEQFF. DNA for the CDR3: TGTGCCAGCAGTTCACCTGGAGCGGGAGCGGATGAGCAGTTCTTC.

This chain connects TRBV28 to TRBJ2-7; D remains unclear. CDR1 MDHEN and CDR2 SYDVKM come from the germline V gene. The length of the CDR3 is 14 residues. V shed 2 bases and J shed 2 bases, with 10 bases lying between them. CDR3 DNA sequence: TGTGCCAGCAGTTTAGCTCCGAGAACCTACGAGCAGTACTTC. Translating gives CASSLAPRTYEQYF.

The CDR3 spells CAWVAASGSPYEQYF. The CDR3 bases are TGTGCCTGGGTCGCCGCCAGCGGGAGTCCCTACGAGCAGTACTTC. This chain connects TRBV30 to TRBJ2-5, with TRBD2 identical over 8 bases. The end of the DNA aligns better with TRBJ2-7, so the J call may be wrong. The CDR3 extends over 15 amino acids. Germline values: CDR1 GTSNPN, CDR2 SVGIG (reference sequence).

The CDR3, as DNA: TGTGCCAGCAACAAGGCGGGAGTTTATCAGTTCTTC. This codes for CASNKAGVYQFF. The chain combines TRBV6-6 with TRBJ2-1; 7 bases are shared with TRBD2. J gave up 13 bases and V 7 bases, and 10 bases lay outside the gene matches. Germline lookup yields CDR1 MNHNY and CDR2 SVGAGI (reference sequence). CDR3 length: 12 residues.

The chain is built from TRBV18 and TRBJ2-2; perhaps TRBD2 as D (5 bases). Germline CDR1 is KGHSH and CDR2 is LQKENI. The CDR3 spans 14 residues. Deletions cut 2 bases from V and 5 bases from J, with 9 bases between. The CDR3: CASSPGPGTGELFF. The CDR3, as DNA: TGTGCCAGCTCACCAGGACCGGGGACCGGGGAGCTGTTTTTT.

The chain is built from TRBV6-6 and TRBJ2-1, with 11 bases lining up with TRBD2. Unmatched junction bases numbered 10, after V lost 7 bases and J lost 8 bases. This CDR3 has 15 residues. Germline CDR1 and CDR2: MNHNY and SVGAGI (reference sequence). CDR3 DNA sequence: TGTGCCAGCACATACGAGGGACTAGCGGAGGATGAGCAGTTCTTC. Its protein is CASTYEGLAEDEQFF.

This chain uses TRBV25-1 with TRBJ2-1; 7 bases align to TRBD2. This CDR3 spans 15 amino acids. In germline, CDR1 is MGHDK, CDR2 SYGVNS. V dropped 7 bases and J dropped 7; count of bases not matched to a gene: 13. CDR3 nucleotide sequence: TGTGCCAGCACGGTTTCGGGAGGTTTGGGAAATGAGCAGTTCTTC. It yields the protein CASTVSGGLGNEQFF.

This chain uses TRBV5-3 with TRBJ2-5; no definite D call. TRBV5-3 is sorted into the ORF group, with uncertain function. The CDR3 has 13 amino acids. Trimming cost V 1 base and J 6 bases, with 10 bases left between them. The CDR3 loop reads CARSLPSYQTQYF. As DNA, the CDR3 is TGTGCCAGAAGCTTGCCTAGTTACCAGACCCAGTACTTC.

This clone showed up just once. The chain uses TRBV10-3 and TRBJ1-5; D is possibly TRBD1 (6 bases). V was shortened by 4 bases and J by 2 bases, with 9 bases between the two germline ends. Per germline, CDR1 ENHRY and CDR2 SYGVKD. This CDR3 region has 14 residues. For the CDR3, the DNA is TGTGCCATCAGTGCGGCAGGGGGCAATCAGCCCCAGCATTTT. This gives the protein CAISAAGGNQPQHF.

The gene calls are TRBV15 and TRBJ2-7; D remains unclear. The CDR3 is made up of 11 amino acids. V lost 0 bases to trimming and J lost 5 bases, with 2 bases between them. Germline V CDR1 and CDR2: LNHNV, YYDKDF (reference sequence). The CDR3 region is CATSRDNEQYF. The DNA for the CDR3 is TGTGCCACCAGCAGAGATAACGAGCAGTACTTC.

The gene calls are TRBV7-9 and TRBJ2-7, with D possibly being TRBD2 (5 bases). The CDR3 is 14 residues long. Germline values: CDR1 SEHNR, CDR2 FQNEAQ (reference sequence). The V gene lost 0 bases and the J gene lost 3 bases, with 9 bases spanning the gap. The CDR3 loop is CASSLAAGRYEQYF. Here the CDR3 DNA reads TGTGCCAGCAGCTTAGCGGCGGGCCGCTACGAGCAGTACTTC.

The J gene is TRBJ2-2, the V gene TRBV5-4; D is perhaps TRBD1 (5 bases). V was trimmed by 2 bases and J by 5 bases, leaving 10 bases between them. Germline loops: CDR1 SGHNT, CDR2 YYREEE (reference sequence). CDR3 size: 14 residues. Here the CDR3 DNA reads TGTGCCAGCAGCTTTAAAGGACAAACCGGGGAGCTGTTTTTT. It is translated as CASSFKGQTGELFF.

The V gene is TRBV2, the J gene TRBJ2-5, with TRBD2 matching over 7 bases. This CDR3 region has 12 residues. The V segment lost 5 bases and the J segment 11 bases; nucleotides outside the gene matches: 8. Looked up from germline, CDR1 is SNHLY and CDR2 is FYNNEI. The CDR3 nucleotides are TGTGCCAGCAGTAAGACTAGCATAGAGCAGTACTTC. It yields the protein CASSKTSIEQYF.

The CDR3 DNA reads as TGTGCCAGCAGTGAGACTAACTACGAGCAGTACTTC. It yields the protein CASSETNYEQYF. The chain carries TRBV2 and TRBJ2-7; D possibly corresponds to TRBD2 (5 bases). This CDR3 contains 12 residues. CDR1 SNHLY and CDR2 FYNNEI come from the germline V gene. The V end was cut by 3 bases, the J end by 3 bases, with 6 bases between.

This clone turned up a few times. The V and J genes are TRBV25-1 and TRBJ2-5; 9 nucleotides agree with TRBD1. This CDR3 comprises 14 residues. Germline V gives CDR1 MGHDK, CDR2 SYGVNS. The V and J ends lost 3 bases and 2 bases, in that order; junction bases with no gene match: 1. The CDR3 protein is CASSDGTGQETQYF. CDR3 bases: TGTGCCAGCAGTGACGGGACAGGGCAAGAGACCCAGTACTTC.

The rearrangement links TRBV5-1 to TRBJ1-2; TRBD1 agrees at 7 bases. From germline, CDR1 is SGHRS and CDR2 YFSETQ. The CDR3 contains 13 residues. The junction had 4 bases not matched to a gene; V was cut back by 4 bases and J by 4 bases. In DNA, the CDR3 is TGCGCCAGCAGCACCGGGACAGTCTATGGCTACACCTTC. Translation gives CASSTGTVYGYTF.